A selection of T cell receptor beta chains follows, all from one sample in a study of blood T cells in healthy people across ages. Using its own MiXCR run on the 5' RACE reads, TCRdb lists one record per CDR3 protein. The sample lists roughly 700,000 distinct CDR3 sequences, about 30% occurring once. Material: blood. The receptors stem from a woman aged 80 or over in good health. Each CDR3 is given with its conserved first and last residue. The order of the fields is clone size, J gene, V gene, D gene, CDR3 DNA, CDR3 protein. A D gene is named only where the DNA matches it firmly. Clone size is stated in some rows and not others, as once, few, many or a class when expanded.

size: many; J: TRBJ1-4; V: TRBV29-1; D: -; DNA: TGCAGCGTTGGAGGCACAACTAATGAAAAACTGTTTTTT; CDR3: CSVGGTTNEKLFF
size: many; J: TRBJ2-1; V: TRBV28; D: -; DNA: TGTGCCAGCACCGGCACCTACAATGAGCAGTTCTTC; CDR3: CASTGTYNEQFF
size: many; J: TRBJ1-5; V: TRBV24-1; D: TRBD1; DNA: TGTGCCACCCAACCCGGGACAGCAAGCGGTCAGCCCCAGCATTTT; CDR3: CATQPGTASGQPQHF
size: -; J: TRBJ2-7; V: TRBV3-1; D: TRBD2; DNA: TGTGCCAGCAGCCAATGGGGGGAGGCGGGGGTCAACTACGAGCAGTACTTC; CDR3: CASSQWGEAGVNYEQYF
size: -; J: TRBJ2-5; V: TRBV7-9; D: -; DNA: TGTGCCAGCAGCGTTACCGGGACCGCTCAGAGTGAGCAGTACTTC; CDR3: CASSVTGTAQSEQYF
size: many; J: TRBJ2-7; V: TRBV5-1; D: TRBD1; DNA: TGCGCCAGCAGCTTCCGGACAGGGGTTTACGAGCAGTACTTC; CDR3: CASSFRTGVYEQYF
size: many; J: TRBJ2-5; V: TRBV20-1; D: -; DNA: TGCAGTGCTAGTTTTATTCAAGAGACCCAGTACTTC; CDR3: CSASFIQETQYF
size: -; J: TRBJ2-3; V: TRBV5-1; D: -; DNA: TGCGCCAGCAGCTTGGGGACATCCGACACAGATACGCAGTATTTT; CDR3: CASSLGTSDTDTQYF
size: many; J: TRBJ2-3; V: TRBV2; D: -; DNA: TGTGCCAGCACCCTACAGGGATCTGGCACAGATACGCAGTATTTT; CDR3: CASTLQGSGTDTQYF
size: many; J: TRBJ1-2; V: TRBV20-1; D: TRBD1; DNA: TGCAGTGCTAGGGACAGGGTCTATGGCTACACCTTC; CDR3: CSARDRVYGYTF
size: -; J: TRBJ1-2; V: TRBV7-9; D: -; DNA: TGTGCCAGCAGCTTAGCGATTCCGAACTATGGCTACACCTTC; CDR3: CASSLAIPNYGYTF
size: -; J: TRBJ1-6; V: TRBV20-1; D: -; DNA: TGCAGTGCTAGAGTGGGTGAGGGGATGATCACCTATAATTCACCCCTCCACTTT; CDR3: CSARVGEGMITYNSPLHF
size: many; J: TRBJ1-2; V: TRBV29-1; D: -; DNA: TGCAGCGGCCTGCTCTTAGGGGGGGCATATGGCTACACCTTC; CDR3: CSGLLLGGAYGYTF
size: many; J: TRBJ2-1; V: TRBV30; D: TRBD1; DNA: TGTGCCTGGTCACAGGGGACCTCCTACAATGAGCAGTTCTTC; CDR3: CAWSQGTSYNEQFF
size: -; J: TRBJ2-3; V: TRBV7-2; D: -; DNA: TGTGCCAGCAGCGAACAAGGGGGTTTCCGCACAGATACGCAGTATTTT; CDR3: CASSEQGGFRTDTQYF
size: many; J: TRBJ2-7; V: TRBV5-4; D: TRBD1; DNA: TGTGCCAGCAGCTTCGCCGGGACAGGGGTGGACGAGCAGTACTTC; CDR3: CASSFAGTGVDEQYF
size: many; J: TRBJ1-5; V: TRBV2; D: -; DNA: TGTGCCAGCAGTGCGGGGAGGGGCAATCAGCCCCAGCATTTT; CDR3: CASSAGRGNQPQHF